The 9 T cell receptor beta chains reported below all come from one sample, sequenced in a study of blood T cell repertoires in COVID-19. Clones were read by immunoSEQ multiplex PCR, and TCRdb kept only the in-frame ones, dropping some. The sample includes more than 40,000 clones, approximately 84% of them seen just once. Input material: peripheral blood. The receptor source for this set is a man aged 45 to 65 with active COVID-19.

The rearrangement links TRBV19 to TRBJ1-3; 9 nucleotides match TRBD1. V lost 3 bases to trimming and J lost 0 bases; unmatched junction nucleotides: 9. The V gene's germline CDR1 is LNHDA and CDR2 SQIVND (reference sequence). The CDR3 extends over 18 amino acids. The CDR3 is CASSIFGTGLLSGNTIYF. The DNA of the CDR3 is TGTGCCAGTAGTATCTTCGGGACAGGGCTCCTCTCTGGAAACACCATATATTTT.

The chain is built from TRBV28 and TRBJ1-5; D remains ambiguous. V was cut by 5 bases and J by 2 bases, with 13 bases left in between. From germline, CDR1 is MDHEN and CDR2 SYDVKM. This CDR3 comprises 15 residues. CDR3: CASSLYSLGNQPQHF. As DNA, the CDR3 is TGTGCCAGCAGTCTCTACTCTTTAGGCAATCAGCCCCAGCATTTT.

This clone was seen a handful of times. V and J are TRBV4-1 and TRBJ2-5, with D possibly matching TRBD2 (6 bases). CDR1 and CDR2 from the germline V gene are MGHRA and YSYEKL. This CDR3 spans 15 amino acids. Trimming shortened V by 5 bases and J by 1 base, and 14 bases separated the two germline ends. The CDR3 sequence: CASSVTEGPQETQYF. The DNA of the CDR3 is TGCGCCAGCAGCGTAACGGAGGGACCCCAAGAGACCCAGTACTTC.

V and J are TRBV12-3 or TRBV12-4 and TRBJ2-7; a possible D gene is TRBD1 (6 bases). The CDR3 consists of 12 residues. The ends were cut back, 5 bases at V and 6 bases at J, with 11 bases in the middle. The CDR3 here is CASSITGLEQYF. As DNA, the CDR3 is TGTGCCAGCAGTATCACAGGGCTCGAGCAGTACTTC.

The CDR3 reads CASSPYPGKSQHF. The DNA of the CDR3 is TGTGCCAGCAGCCCCTACCCCGGTAAATCCCAGCATTTT. The chain carries TRBV7-9 and TRBJ1-5; D unclear. V was shortened by 5 bases and J by 11 bases, with 16 bases between the two germline ends. Germline lookup yields CDR1 SEHNR and CDR2 FQNEAQ (reference sequence). The CDR3 length is 13 residues. Full variable domain (missing parts from reference TRBV7-9 and TRBJ1-5): DTGVSQNPRHKITKRGQNVTFRCDPISEHNRLYWYRQTLGQGPEFLTYFQNEAQLEKSRLLSDRFSAERPKGSFSTLEIQRTEQGDSAMYLCASSPYPGKSQHFGDGTRLSIL.

With regard to this clone: One end of the junction varies from germline; a read error may be responsible. Distinct nucleotide sequences in the sample also encode this CDR3. The genes are TRBV27 and TRBJ1-5; 10 positions match TRBD1. CDR1 MNHEY and CDR2 SMNVEV come from the germline V gene (reference sequence). This CDR3 has 15 amino acids. CDR3 loop: CASSDRGQGYQPQHF. The CDR3 bases are TGCGCCAGCAGTGACCGGGGACAGGGGTACCAGCCCCAGCATTTT.

The rearrangement links TRBV12-3 or TRBV12-4 to TRBJ2-5; D may be TRBD2 (6 bases). The CDR3 sequence is 12 residues long. V shed 8 bases and J shed 4 bases, with 11 bases lying between them. The CDR3 reads CASSSEGETQYF. The CDR3 coding sequence is TGTGCCAGCTCATCGGAGGGAGAGACCCAGTACTTC.

The chain is built from TRBV6-5 and TRBJ1-2; possible D gene TRBD1, 6 bases. CDR3 length: 14 residues. Trimming removed 6 bases at V and 5 bases at J, with 16 bases between. Germline V lookup: CDR1 MNHEY, CDR2 SVGAGI. Written as DNA, the CDR3 is TGTGCCAGCAGCCCACAGGGTTATATATATGGCTACACCTTC. Protein: CASSPQGYIYGYTF.

V and J are TRBV7-9 and TRBJ1-2; 7 nucleotides line up with TRBD1. The V and J ends lost 4 bases and 1 base, in that order; junction bases with no gene match: 3. The CDR3 consists of 14 residues. CDR1 is SEHNR, CDR2 FQNEAQ, per germline (reference sequence). CDR3 sequence reads: CASSSTGINYGYTF. The CDR3 nucleotides are TGTGCCAGCAGCTCGACAGGGATTAACTATGGCTACACCTTC.